Shown below are 22 T cell receptor beta chains from a single sample sequenced in a study of blood T cell repertoires in COVID-19. Clones were sequenced by immunoSEQ multiplex PCR, and TCRdb holds only the in-frame ones, with some missing. The data show approximately 240,000 clones, roughly 84% seen once. The sequenced sample consisted of peripheral blood. These receptors were obtained from a man in his forties or fifties who had recovered from COVID-19.

This sequence joins TRBV14 and TRBJ1-3; D perhaps matches TRBD1 (6 bases). Germline lookup yields CDR1 SGHDN and CDR2 FVKESK. Trimming left V 5 bases short and J 4 bases short, with 18 bases between. The CDR3 loop spans 16 amino acids. DNA for the CDR3: TGTGCCAGCAGCGAGGGGACACAGTTTTTCGGAAACACCATATATTTT. It yields the protein CASSEGTQFFGNTIYF.

The chain carries TRBV25-1 and TRBJ2-1; the match to TRBD2 covers 7 bases. Germline CDR1 reads MGHDK; CDR2 reads SYGVNS. V lost 8 bases, J lost 9 bases, and 4 bases stayed unmatched. The length of the CDR3 is 11 residues. The CDR3 sequence is CASRAGREQFF. The CDR3 DNA sequence: TGTGCCAGCCGAGCGGGGCGTGAGCAGTTCTTC.

The sample holds a few counts of this clone. The genes are TRBV4-2 and TRBJ2-7; 7 positions match TRBD1. Unmatched junction bases numbered 7, after V lost 2 bases and J lost 9 bases. This CDR3 is 13 amino acids long. The germline CDR1 and CDR2 sequences are LGHNA and YNFKEQ. CDR3: CASSQYQGTAQYF. DNA of the CDR3: TGTGCCAGCAGCCAATACCAGGGGACAGCGCAGTACTTC.

The rearrangement joins TRBV27 to TRBJ2-1, with TRBD2 matching over 8 bases. J was trimmed by 9 bases and V by 6 bases; bases with no gene match: 7. CDR3 size: 13 residues. Germline CDR1 reads MNHEY; CDR2 reads SMNVEV (reference sequence). CDR3 loop: CASSERTSREQFF. CDR3 nucleotide sequence: TGTGCCAGCAGCGAAAGGACTAGCCGTGAGCAGTTCTTC.

The chain couples TRBV7-9 to TRBJ2-7, with 10 nucleotides matching TRBD2. J gave up 6 bases and V 1 base, and 6 bases lay outside the gene matches. The CDR3 is 15 amino acids. Germline V gene sequence: CDR1 SEHNR, CDR2 FQNEAQ (reference sequence). The DNA for the CDR3 is TGTGCCAGCAGCTTAGGGACTAGCGGCCCTAGCGAGCAGTACTTC. Translating it yields CASSLGTSGPSEQYF.

The chain has TRBV19 and TRBJ2-5; 8 bases agree with TRBD1. Trimming took 5 bases from V and 1 from J; bases not matched to a gene: 6. Germline V lookup: CDR1 LNHDA, CDR2 SQIVND (reference sequence). The CDR3 is 15 amino acids. The CDR3 loop is CASSPMQGAQETQYF. The CDR3 DNA sequence: TGTGCCAGTAGTCCAATGCAGGGGGCCCAAGAGACCCAGTACTTC.

The V gene is TRBV28, the J gene TRBJ2-7; TRBD1 matches at 7 bases. With V trimmed by 6 bases and J by 3 bases, 8 bases remained unmatched. The CDR3 has 14 residues. CDR1 MDHEN and CDR2 SYDVKM come from the germline V gene. Here the CDR3 DNA reads TGTGCCAGCAGGCCGACAGGGTTCAGCTACGAGCAGTACTTC. It codes for CASRPTGFSYEQYF. Full variable domain (missing parts from reference TRBV28 and TRBJ2-7): DVKVTQSSRYLVKRTGEKVFLECVQDMDHENMFWYRQDPGLGLRLIYFSYDVKMKEKGDIPEGYSVSREKKERFSLILESASTNQTSMYLCASRPTGFSYEQYFGPGTRLTVT.

The V and J genes are TRBV28 and TRBJ2-1; D is perhaps TRBD2 (7 bases). The CDR3 runs 15 residues. Trimming took off 3 bases at V and 1 base at J, with 10 bases between the two ends. Germline V gene lookup returns CDR1 MDHEN and CDR2 SYDVKM. The CDR3 DNA sequence: TGTGCCAGCAGTTTTCGGGGGGCTTCCTACAATGAGCAGTTCTTC. Its translation: CASSFRGASYNEQFF.

The chain couples TRBV6-2 or TRBV6-3 to TRBJ2-7; D gene uncertain. With 6 bases removed from V and 0 bases from J, the gap between germline ends came to 6 bases. The CDR3 has 12 amino acids. Germline V gives CDR1 MNHEY, CDR2 SVGEGT. DNA for the CDR3: TGTGCCAGCAGCATCAACTCCTACGAGCAGTACTTC. Protein: CASSINSYEQYF.

This rearrangement joins TRBV6-6 to TRBJ1-3; 8 bases fit TRBD1. The CDR3 consists of 13 residues. V dropped 10 bases and J dropped 7; count of bases not matched to a gene: 9. Germline loops: CDR1 MNHNY, CDR2 SVGAGI (reference sequence). This CDR3 is CATKSGGGNTIYF. The CDR3 nucleotides are TGTGCCACCAAATCAGGGGGCGGGAACACCATATATTTT.

This rearrangement joins TRBV5-5 to TRBJ2-6; no reliable D call. The CDR3 loop spans 15 amino acids. Trimming pared 4 bases from V and 1 base from J, leaving 9 bases between. Germline lookup yields CDR1 SGHKS and CDR2 YYEKEE (reference sequence). This chain's CDR3 is CASSLGLSGANVLTF. As DNA, the CDR3 is TGTGCCAGCAGCCTAGGCTTATCTGGGGCCAACGTCCTGACTTTC.

This chain uses TRBV28 with TRBJ2-3, with 9 bases fitting TRBD1. Germline assignment: CDR1 MDHEN and CDR2 SYDVKM. The CDR3 has 19 amino acids. V lost 6 bases, J lost 0 bases, and 16 bases stayed unmatched. In DNA form, the CDR3 reads TGTGCCAGCAGCAACGTCCCGGGACAGGGAGGGACTAGCACAGATACGCAGTATTTT. This gives the protein CASSNVPGQGGTSTDTQYF.

V is TRBV6-2 or TRBV6-3 and J is TRBJ2-1, with D unresolved. V dropped 2 bases and J dropped 3 bases, with 14 bases sitting between them. In germline, CDR1 is MNHEY, CDR2 SVGEGT. The CDR3 runs to 16 residues. CDR3 nucleotides: TGTGCCAGCAGTTACCGGGTAGCCCCCTTCTACAATGAGCAGTTCTTC. Its translation is CASSYRVAPFYNEQFF.

The chain is built from TRBV2 and TRBJ1-2, with 8 bases lining up with TRBD1. Germline loops: CDR1 SNHLY, CDR2 FYNNEI. V lost 0 bases and J lost 3; bases outside the gene matches: 12. The CDR3 spans 18 residues. In DNA, the CDR3 is TGTGCCAGCAGTGAAGCGCCCATCAGGGGGCTAAGATACTATGGCTACACCTTC. Its translation is CASSEAPIRGLRYYGYTF.

The chain employs TRBV19 and TRBJ2-3; 9 bases are a match to TRBD1. The CDR3 is 15 residues long. Trimming took 5 bases from V and 2 from J; bases not matched to a gene: 5. Germline-derived CDR1 and CDR2 are LNHDA and SQIVND (reference sequence). CDR3 coding DNA: TGTGCCAGTAGTGCCGGGACAGGGCTCACAGATACGCAGTATTTT. It translates to CASSAGTGLTDTQYF.

This chain connects TRBV28 to TRBJ2-7, with TRBD1 identical over 8 bases. Germline V gene data show CDR1 as MDHEN and CDR2 as SYDVKM. Trimming removed 2 bases from V and 4 bases from J; junction bases left unmatched: 10. The CDR3 consists of 16 residues. The DNA of the CDR3 is TGTGCCAGCAGTTTAGGTCCAGGGGGCGCAGCGTACGAGCAGTACTTC. It specifies CASSLGPGGAAYEQYF.

The J gene is TRBJ1-1, the V gene TRBV27; TRBD1 matches at 7 bases. CDR3 length: 15 amino acids. Looked up from germline, CDR1 is MNHEY and CDR2 is SMNVEV (reference sequence). Trimming removed 2 bases from V and 1 base from J; junction bases left unmatched: 4. DNA of the CDR3: TGTGCCAGCAGTTTAGGTCGACAGGGGAACACTGAAGCTTTCTTT. Translating gives CASSLGRQGNTEAFF.

V usage is TRBV28 and J usage is TRBJ1-2; the D is unclear. V lost 6 bases and J lost 2, with 16 bases in between. This CDR3 is built from 15 residues. Germline CDR1 reads MDHEN; CDR2 reads SYDVKM. CDR3 loop: CASSPPPGLNYGYTF. Here the CDR3 DNA reads TGTGCCAGCAGCCCCCCCCCGGGTTTAAACTATGGCTACACCTTC.

The rearrangement links TRBV2 to TRBJ2-6; 11 bases fit TRBD2. CDR3 length: 18 amino acids. J was trimmed by 3 bases and V by 6 bases; bases with no gene match: 10. From germline, CDR1 is SNHLY and CDR2 FYNNEI. CDR3 protein: CASRVQLAGVGGANVLTF. The CDR3 nucleotides read TGTGCCAGCAGGGTACAACTAGCGGGAGTTGGTGGGGCCAACGTCCTGACTTTC.

This chain links TRBV19 with TRBJ2-7; 12 bases match TRBD1. The CDR3 totals 15 residues. Trimming cost V 4 bases and J 4 bases; bases outside gene matches: 5. The germline V gene encodes CDR1 LNHDA and CDR2 SQIVND (reference sequence). CDR3 in DNA: TGTGCCAGTAGTACCGGGACAGGGGGCTCTTACGAGCAGTACTTC. As protein: CASSTGTGGSYEQYF. Full variable domain (rest looked up from reference TRBV19 and TRBJ2-7): DGGITQSPKYLFRKEGQNVTLSCEQNLNHDAMYWYRQDPGQGLRLIYYSQIVNDFQKGDIAEGYSVSREKKESFPLTVTSAQKNPTAFYLCASSTGTGGSYEQYFGPGTRLTVT.

The rearrangement uses TRBV7-2 and TRBJ1-4; D might be TRBD1 (6 bases). Trimming shortened V by 1 base and J by 8 bases, and 8 bases separated the two germline ends. Per germline, CDR1 SGHTA and CDR2 FQGNSA. The CDR3 contains 13 residues. CDR3 region: CASSLGGPEKLFF. Here the CDR3 DNA reads TGTGCCAGCAGCTTAGGGGGGCCAGAAAAACTGTTTTTT.

The rearrangement joins TRBV5-1 to TRBJ1-1; the match to TRBD1 covers 7 bases. This CDR3 comprises 16 residues. Germline-derived CDR1 and CDR2 are SGHRS and YFSETQ. Unmatched junction bases numbered 14, after V lost 4 bases and J lost 5 bases. The CDR3 DNA is TGCGCCAGCAGCGTGGACTCGACAGGGAGCAGTACTGAAGCTTTCTTT. Translation: CASSVDSTGSSTEAFF.